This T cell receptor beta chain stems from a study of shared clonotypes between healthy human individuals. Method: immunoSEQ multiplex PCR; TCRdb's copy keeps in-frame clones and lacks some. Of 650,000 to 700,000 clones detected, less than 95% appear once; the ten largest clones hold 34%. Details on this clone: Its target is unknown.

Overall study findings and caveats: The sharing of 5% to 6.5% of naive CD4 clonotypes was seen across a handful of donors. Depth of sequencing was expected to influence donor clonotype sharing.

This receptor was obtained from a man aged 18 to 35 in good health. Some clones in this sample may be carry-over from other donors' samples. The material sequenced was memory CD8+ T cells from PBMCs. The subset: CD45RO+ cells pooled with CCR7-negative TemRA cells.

Here the CDR3 reads CAYGTGETGDTQYF. DNA of the CDR3: TGTGCCTACGGGACAGGGGAAACAGGAGATACGCAGTATTTT. This chain uses TRBV10-3 with TRBJ2-3; 10 bases match TRBD1. J gave up 5 bases and V 11 bases, and 10 bases lay outside the gene matches. The CDR3 loop spans 14 amino acids. The V gene's germline CDR1 is ENHRY and CDR2 SYGVKD.